This T cell receptor beta chain was sequenced for a study of blood T cell repertoires in COVID-19. Generated by immunoSEQ multiplex PCR, the TCRdb table keeps only in-frame clones and is missing some. The repertoire holds 290,000 or so clones, with roughly 87% as singletons. CDR3 length: 15 amino acids. Per the germline V gene, CDR1 is MNHEY and CDR2 is SVGAGI. V dropped 6 bases and J dropped 7; count of bases not matched to a gene: 8. This clone was picked up a small number of times. This TCR derives from a man between 18 and 35 years old with active or convalescent COVID-19. This sequence joins TRBV6-5 and TRBJ1-6; 8 bases line up with TRBD1. The specimen sequenced was peripheral blood. The CDR3 here is CASSVRQGSNSPLHF. Written as DNA, the CDR3 is TGTGCCAGCAGCGTAAGACAGGGGAGCAATTCACCCCTCCACTTT.